A single sample is the source of the 27 T cell receptor beta chains below, sequenced in a study of cytomegalovirus exposure and HLA in healthy donors. Amplification used 60 Vbeta primers and 13 Jbeta primers. Here immunoSEQ multiplex PCR was the method, and the copy in TCRdb shows in-frame clones only, minus some. The sample shows 130,000 or so clones, 74% of them seen only once. Sequenced: PBMCs. These receptors came from a man younger than 35 in good health and CMV-seropositive.

This clone has a handful of counts. This chain uses TRBV6-5 with TRBJ1-2, with a weak D call TRBD1 (6 bases). This CDR3 has 15 amino acids. The germline V gene encodes CDR1 MNHEY and CDR2 SVGAGI. Trimming pared 6 bases from V and 5 bases from J, leaving 19 bases between. The chain's CDR3 is CASSSGEGRPYGYTF. CDR3 nucleotide sequence: TGTGCCAGCAGCTCAGGGGAGGGGAGGCCGTATGGCTACACCTTC.

This clone was seen a handful of times. The chain recombines TRBV7-2 with TRBJ2-1, with 9 bases that match TRBD1. This CDR3 comprises 16 residues. V was clipped by 6 bases and J by 2 bases; unmatched bases: 8. The germline V gene has CDR1 SGHTA and CDR2 FQGNSA. CDR3 nucleotide sequence: TGTGCCAGCAGTACGGGACAGGGCCATACCTACAATGAGCAGTTCTTC. It encodes CASSTGQGHTYNEQFF.

The V and J genes are TRBV6-4 and TRBJ1-1; TRBD1 might be the D (5 bases). The CDR3 totals 14 residues. Trimming removed 3 bases at V and 11 bases at J, with 19 bases between. Germline V gene lookup returns CDR1 MRHNA and CDR2 SNTAGT. The CDR3 here is CASSEGRATREAFF. CDR3 in DNA: TGTGCCAGCAGTGAGGGCAGGGCAACCCGTGAGGCTTTCTTT.

This clone was seen just once. The chain carries TRBV15 and TRBJ1-1; 7 bases map to TRBD1. CDR3 size: 15 residues. Germline V gene sequence: CDR1 LNHNV, CDR2 YYDKDF (reference sequence). Trimming removed 0 bases from V and 5 bases from J; junction bases left unmatched: 6. The CDR3 DNA is TGTGCCACCAGCAGAGATGGTGCAGGGGGGACTGAAGCTTTCTTT. Amino acid sequence: CATSRDGAGGTEAFF.

V is TRBV28 and J is TRBJ2-2; D gene uncertain. Trimming cost V 6 bases and J 0 bases, with 8 bases left between them. The CDR3 runs 14 residues. Looked up from germline, CDR1 is MDHEN and CDR2 is SYDVKM. This CDR3 is CASSPQSNTGELFF. CDR3 nucleotides: TGTGCCAGCAGCCCCCAGTCGAACACCGGGGAGCTGTTTTTT.

The V gene is TRBV5-1, the J gene TRBJ2-5; 14 bases agree with TRBD2. The length of the CDR3 is 17 residues. Trimming took 4 bases from V and 5 from J; bases not matched to a gene: 10. Per germline, CDR1 SGHRS and CDR2 YFSETQ. The CDR3 DNA sequence: TGCGCCAGCAGCCCCCAGGGACTAGCGGGAGCTGGGGAGACCCAGTACTTC. This sequence encodes CASSPQGLAGAGETQYF. Together with reference TRBV5-1 and TRBJ2-5, the CDR3 gives the full variable domain: KAGVTQTPRYLIKTRGQQVTLSCSPISGHRSVSWYQQTPGQGLQFLFEYFSETQRNKGNFPGRFSGRQFSNSRSEMNVSTLELGDSALYLCASSPQGLAGAGETQYFGPGTRLLVL.

The J gene is TRBJ2-1, the V gene TRBV7-6; TRBD1 agrees at 11 bases. V shed 5 bases and J 4 bases; nucleotides not matched to a gene: 10. Germline V gives CDR1 SGHVS, CDR2 FNYEAQ. The CDR3 extends over 17 amino acids. Here the CDR3 DNA reads TGTGCCAGCAGCCCCCCTGCCGGGACAGGGGGATACAATGAGCAGTTCTTC. It is translated as CASSPPAGTGGYNEQFF.

This clone was counted a few times. The chain joins TRBV7-6 to TRBJ1-2, with 10 nucleotides matching TRBD1. V lost 5 bases and J lost 6; bases outside the gene matches: 3. CDR3 length equals 13 residues. In germline, CDR1 is SGHVS, CDR2 FNYEAQ. Written as DNA, the CDR3 is TGTGCCAGCAGCCCTGGACAGGGGGATGGCTACACCTTC. It is translated as CASSPGQGDGYTF.

The J gene is TRBJ2-3, the V gene TRBV10-1; D remains ambiguous. Germline V gene data show CDR1 as WNHNN and CDR2 as SYGVQD (reference sequence). The CDR3 sequence is 13 residues long. The V end was cut by 3 bases, the J end by 3 bases, with 7 bases between. CDR3 residues: CASSDHLTDTQYF. Written as DNA, the CDR3 is TGCGCCAGCAGTGACCATTTGACAGATACGCAGTATTTT.

This rearrangement joins TRBV6-5 to TRBJ1-3; D is unclear. The CDR3 is 15 amino acids. Germline CDR1 is MNHEY and CDR2 is SVGAGI. The V gene lost 6 bases and the J gene lost 4 bases, with 16 bases spanning the gap. The CDR3 sequence: CASSDRGKQGNTIYF. The CDR3 DNA reads TGTGCCAGCAGCGACCGCGGGAAGCAGGGAAACACCATATATTTT.

The gene calls are TRBV28 and TRBJ1-4; 7 nucleotides agree with TRBD1. The CDR3 covers 13 residues. Looked up from germline, CDR1 is MDHEN and CDR2 is SYDVKM. The V gene end was trimmed by 6 bases and the J gene end by 7 bases; junction bases not matched to a gene: 5. In nucleotides, the CDR3 is TGTGCCAGCAGCCAGGGGGAAAGTGAAAAACTGTTTTTT. It encodes CASSQGESEKLFF.

The rearrangement links TRBV27 to TRBJ2-3, with TRBD2 matching 13 bases. Germline CDR1 is MNHEY and CDR2 is SMNVEV (reference sequence). This CDR3 has 14 residues. V shed 8 bases and J 6 bases; nucleotides not matched to a gene: 5. The CDR3 sequence is CASRGLAGSDTQYF. The CDR3 DNA reads as TGTGCCAGCCGGGGACTAGCGGGAAGCGATACGCAGTATTTT.

The rearrangement uses TRBV4-3 and TRBJ2-7; a weak D match, TRBD1 (5 bases). Germline assignment: CDR1 LGHNA and CDR2 YSLEER. V dropped 4 bases and J dropped 1 base, with 11 bases sitting between them. The CDR3 consists of 14 residues. CDR3 sequence (DNA): TGCGCCAGCAGCCTCCAACAGGAGTCCTACGAGCAGTACTTC. Its protein is CASSLQQESYEQYF.

The chain recombines TRBV6-1 with TRBJ2-3; D may be TRBD2 (6 bases). V gave up 7 bases and J gave up 2 bases, with 13 bases separating them. In germline, CDR1 is MNHNS, CDR2 SASEGT. This CDR3 spans 14 amino acids. CDR3 in amino acids: CASNRDSFTDTQYF. The CDR3 DNA reads as TGTGCCAGCAATAGGGACTCCTTCACAGATACGCAGTATTTT.

The J gene is TRBJ1-1, the V gene TRBV28, with TRBD1 matching 7 bases. V shed 8 bases, J shed 0 bases, and the junction held 6 bases outside the gene matches. The CDR3 is 14 residues long. Germline V lookup: CDR1 MDHEN, CDR2 SYDVKM. The CDR3 sequence: CASQGVWMNTEAFF. The CDR3 nucleotides are TGTGCCAGCCAGGGGGTTTGGATGAACACTGAAGCTTTCTTT.

The chain uses TRBV30 and TRBJ2-1, with 13 nucleotides matching TRBD2. The V gene end was trimmed by 5 bases and the J gene end by 10 bases; junction bases not matched to a gene: 5. The CDR3 has 13 amino acids. CDR1 and CDR2 (germline): GTSNPN, SVGIG (reference sequence). CDR3 loop: CAWLLAGGWEQFF. The CDR3 nucleotides are TGTGCCTGGCTACTAGCGGGAGGGTGGGAGCAGTTCTTC.

The chain links TRBV27 to TRBJ1-4; no clear D gene. Between the trimmed V and J ends, which lost 3 bases and 0 bases, there was a span of 5 bases. The germline V gene has CDR1 MNHEY and CDR2 SMNVEV (reference sequence). This CDR3 spans 14 amino acids. CDR3 residues: CASSFGATNEKLFF. DNA for the CDR3: TGTGCCAGCAGTTTCGGGGCAACTAATGAAAAACTGTTTTTT.

The chain uses TRBV9 and TRBJ1-4, with TRBD1 as a possible D gene (6 bases). V gave up 4 bases and J gave up 5 bases, with 12 bases separating them. CDR1 and CDR2 (germline): SGDLS, YYNGEE. The CDR3 extends over 14 amino acids. The CDR3 DNA reads TGTGCCAGCAGCTCCGGGACACTGAATGAAAAACTGTTTTTT. It is translated as CASSSGTLNEKLFF.

The chain employs TRBV5-8 and TRBJ2-5; 9 positions agree with TRBD1. Germline trimming cut 5 bases from V and 1 base from J; bases unmatched to any gene: 6. There are 15 residues in the CDR3. Germline-derived CDR1 and CDR2 are SGHTS and YDEGEE. CDR3 protein: CASSPGTGSQETQYF. The CDR3 DNA follows: TGTGCCAGCAGTCCCGGGACAGGGAGCCAAGAGACCCAGTACTTC.

This clone occurred a few times. The V call is TRBV5-1, the J call TRBJ2-6, with D uncertain. Trimming pared 7 bases from V and 0 bases from J, leaving 8 bases between. The CDR3 runs to 14 residues. Per germline, CDR1 SGHRS and CDR2 YFSETQ. CDR3 DNA sequence: TGCGCCAGCCTTGACTCCTCTGGGGCCAACGTCCTGACTTTC. It codes for CASLDSSGANVLTF.

V gene TRBV7-2 combines with J gene TRBJ2-2; D is unresolved. This CDR3 has 14 amino acids. Trimming removed 2 bases from V and 4 bases from J, with 8 bases in between. Germline lookup yields CDR1 SGHTA and CDR2 FQGNSA. The CDR3 sequence: CASSLYSFTGELFF. For the CDR3, the DNA is TGTGCCAGCAGCTTATACTCATTCACCGGGGAGCTGTTTTTT. Combining the CDR3 with reference TRBV7-2 and TRBJ2-2 gives the whole variable domain GAGVSQSPSNKVTEKGKDVELRCDPISGHTALYWYRQSLGQGLEFLIYFQGNSAPDKSGLPSDRFSAERTGGSVSTLTIQRTQQEDSAVYLCASSLYSFTGELFFGEGSRLTVL.

This clone was detected once. The V and J genes are TRBV7-2 and TRBJ2-7, with 11 bases matching TRBD2. Germline V CDR1 and CDR2: SGHTA, FQGNSA. The J segment lost 3 bases and the V segment lost 3 bases, leaving 4 bases of the junction unmatched. CDR3 length: 15 amino acids. CDR3 sequence (DNA): TGTGCCAGCAGCTTCAGACTAGCGGGATTCTACGAGCAGTACTTC. Protein sequence: CASSFRLAGFYEQYF.

This chain uses TRBV6-5 with TRBJ1-6; 8 bases map to TRBD1. The CDR3 has 15 residues. V shed 7 bases, J shed 9 bases, and the junction held 11 bases outside the gene matches. Per germline, CDR1 MNHEY and CDR2 SVGAGI. The CDR3 DNA reads as TGTGCCAGCAAAGGCCAGGGGGCAAGTTTTTCACCCCTCCACTTT. Its protein is CASKGQGASFSPLHF.

The genes are TRBV7-8 and TRBJ2-7; 10 bases map to TRBD1. The V and J ends lost 5 bases and 3 bases, in that order; junction bases with no gene match: 7. There are 15 residues in the CDR3. Looked up from germline, CDR1 is SGHVS and CDR2 is FQNEAQ. DNA of the CDR3: TGTGCCAGCAGCCCCGGGACAGGGGATTTCTACGAGCAGTACTTC. Its translation is CASSPGTGDFYEQYF.

The chain has TRBV18 and TRBJ2-7; D might be TRBD1 (5 bases). CDR3 length: 15 amino acids. The V gene lost 0 bases and the J gene lost 3 bases, with 12 bases spanning the gap. Germline values: CDR1 KGHSH, CDR2 LQKENI. The CDR3 nucleotides are TGTGCCAGCTCACCACCTTCAGGGCGGCTCTACGAGCAGTACTTC. Its translation: CASSPPSGRLYEQYF. The full variable domain, its missing parts supplied by reference TRBV18 and TRBJ2-7, is NAGVMQNPRHLVRRRGQEARLRCSPMKGHSHVYWYRQLPEEGLKFMVYLQKENIIDESGMPKERFSAEFPKEGPSILRIQQVVRGDSAAYFCASSPPSGRLYEQYFGPGTRLTVT.

This rearrangement joins TRBV2 to TRBJ1-2; TRBD1 aligns across 10 bases. V lost 6 bases, J lost 6 bases, and 4 bases stayed unmatched. This CDR3 contains 13 residues. CDR1 SNHLY and CDR2 FYNNEI come from the germline V gene. CDR3 coding DNA: TGTGCCAGCAGGAGAGGACAGGGGGATGGCTACACCTTC. Residues: CASRRGQGDGYTF.

This clone showed up just once. The chain links TRBV5-1 to TRBJ1-2, with D possibly being TRBD1 (6 bases). V lost 2 bases to trimming and J lost 4 bases, with 12 bases between them. The germline CDR1 and CDR2 sequences are SGHRS and YFSETQ. The CDR3 contains 14 residues. The DNA of the CDR3 is TGCGCCAGCAGCTTACAGGGCCCTGTCTATGGCTACACCTTC. Its translation is CASSLQGPVYGYTF. The full variable domain, with the rest looked up from reference TRBV5-1 and TRBJ1-2, is KAGVTQTPRYLIKTRGQQVTLSCSPISGHRSVSWYQQTPGQGLQFLFEYFSETQRNKGNFPGRFSGRQFSNSRSEMNVSTLELGDSALYLCASSLQGPVYGYTFGSGTRLTVV.